The clone carrying this TCR beta chain appeared many times. As yet, its antigen is unknown. The data originate from a study of neurological immune-mediated disorders. Germline V gene lookup returns CDR1 SGHRS and CDR2 YFSETQ. Trimming cost V 3 bases and J 2 bases; bases outside gene matches: 4. The CDR3 extends over 14 amino acids. From the 5' RACE reads, TCRdb called clonotypes with MiXCR, one entry per CDR3 protein. The table records more than 50,000 distinct CDR3 sequences, 3.5% to 5% of them present only once. Overall study findings and caveats: No clinical or MRI feature was associated with the multiple sclerosis repertoire cluster.

This sequence originates from a man aged 30-40 years with multiple sclerosis. The sequenced sample was PBMCs. The genes are TRBV5-1 and TRBJ2-5, with TRBD1 identical over 7 bases. CDR3 coding DNA: TGCGCCAGCAGCTACGGGACAGTACAAGAGACCCAGTACTTC. This translates into CASSYGTVQETQYF.